This TCR beta chain was obtained from a study of T-cell memory formation after mild COVID-19. Only a few counts were recorded for this clonotype. The target antigen is unknown. This CDR3 has 15 amino acids. Trimming removed 6 bases from V and 0 bases from J; junction bases left unmatched: 5. Study-wide results and limits: Detection of some responders pre-infection suggested pre-existing cross-reactive memory T cells participated. CD4+ bias marked clones expanding day 15 to 37, unlike balanced contracting clones.

TCRdb reprocessed the 5' RACE reads with MiXCR, giving one entry per CDR3 protein. The sample has 350,000 to 500,000 distinct CDR3 sequences, 15% to 20% seen once. The V call is TRBV12-3 or TRBV12-4, the J call TRBJ2-4; 7 nucleotides align to TRBD1. Sequencing input: PBMCs or a T cell subset sorted from them (not recorded which). The receptor was derived from an adult woman who had mild COVID-19 (a few samples of this study predate the infection). Cell type and time point are not known. CDR3 protein: CASSPTGVAKNIQYF. CDR3 coding DNA: TGTGCCAGCAGCCCAACAGGGGTAGCCAAAAACATTCAGTACTTC.